This passage covers 11 T cell receptor beta chains from one sample sequenced in a study of identical twins. TCRdb re-called the 5' RACE reads through MiXCR, storing one row per CDR3 protein. The table lists 700,000 or so distinct CDR3 sequences, more than 6.5% of them singletons. The sample also formed part of further work on yellow fever vaccine responses in identical twins.

Sequencing was carried out using PBMCs. The source of these receptors is a woman aged 18-29 years in good health.

This clonotype was recorded a few times. The chain recombines TRBV20-1 with TRBJ2-5; D gene unclear. The V and J ends lost 0 bases and 5 bases respectively, with 13 bases between them. The CDR3 covers 14 residues. Germline CDR1 is DFQATT and CDR2 is SNEGSKA (reference sequence). CDR3 bases: TGCAGTGCTAGAGATCGACGCGGTCTTGAGACCCAGTACTTC. Protein product: CSARDRRGLETQYF.

On this clonotype: Given the absence of the conserved phenylalanine or tryptophan at the CDR3 end, a read error is likely. This CDR3 is CASSLPGTGIPEAFY. The CDR3 DNA reads as TGTGCCAGCAGCCTTCCCGGGACAGGGATTCCTGAAGCTTTCTAT. The rearrangement uses TRBV28 and TRBJ1-1; 9 positions agree with TRBD1. Germline V lookup: CDR1 MDHEN, CDR2 SYDVKM. V was pared by 6 bases and J by 6 bases, with 11 bases of the junction left unmatched. The CDR3 contains 15 residues.

This clonotype was counted many times. The rearrangement uses TRBV28 and TRBJ1-6, with D tentatively TRBD1 (5 bases). V gave up 5 bases and J gave up 2 bases, with 10 bases separating them. CDR3 length: 15 amino acids. Germline CDR1 reads MDHEN; CDR2 reads SYDVKM. This chain's CDR3 is CASSPSGTYNSPLHF. CDR3 DNA: TGTGCCAGCAGTCCGTCAGGGACCTATAATTCACCCCTCCACTTT.

The chain joins TRBV27 to TRBJ2-1; 9 nucleotides align to TRBD1. From germline, CDR1 is MNHEY and CDR2 SMNVEV (reference sequence). This CDR3 has 13 residues. J gave up 15 bases and V 5 bases, and 11 bases lay outside the gene matches. CDR3 sequence: CASSGGTGKSRFF. The CDR3 coding sequence is TGTGCCAGCAGTGGAGGGACAGGGAAAAGTAGGTTCTTC.

CDR3 DNA: TGTGCCAGCAGCTCCGGACTAGGGAGGGAGACCCAGTACTTC. It is translated as CASSSGLGRETQYF. The rearrangement uses TRBV7-6 and TRBJ2-5, with 7 bases matching TRBD2. The junction had 7 bases not matched to a gene; V was cut back by 4 bases and J by 5 bases. In germline, CDR1 is SGHVS, CDR2 FNYEAQ. This CDR3 comprises 14 residues.

CDR3 in amino acids: CAARVGRVGSSNEQFF. CDR3 DNA: TGCGCCGCCCGGGTCGGGAGGGTAGGTTCGAGCAATGAGCAGTTCTTC. The chain couples TRBV10-2 to TRBJ2-1, with 8 bases aligning to TRBD2. Trimming at V came to 11 bases and at J to 6 bases, leaving 18 bases not matched to a gene. The germline CDR1 and CDR2 sequences are WSHSY and SAAADI. The CDR3 is made up of 16 amino acids.

This clonotype was seen repeatedly, ten times or more. CDR3 in amino acids: CASTRRNEQFF. The CDR3, as DNA: TGTGCCAGCACCCGCCGCAATGAGCAGTTCTTC. The chain carries TRBV6-5 and TRBJ2-1; D call uncertain. Trimming removed 7 bases from V and 6 bases from J, with 7 bases in between. CDR1 is MNHEY and CDR2 is SVGAGI in the germline V gene. CDR3 length: 11 amino acids.

J is TRBJ1-6 and V is TRBV10-2; 9 bases match TRBD1. With V trimmed by 5 bases and J by 10 bases, 6 bases remained unmatched. The germline V gene encodes CDR1 WSHSY and CDR2 SAAADI. CDR3 length: 14 residues. CDR3 sequence: CASSTQGAGSPLHF. The CDR3 DNA reads TGCGCCAGCAGTACACAGGGGGCGGGATCACCCCTCCACTTT.

The chain couples TRBV20-1 to TRBJ2-1, with TRBD1 identical over 7 bases. The length of the CDR3 is 15 residues. Germline CDR1 is DFQATT and CDR2 is SNEGSKA (reference sequence). The V gene end was trimmed by 3 bases and the J gene end by 4 bases; junction bases not matched to a gene: 9. The CDR3 sequence is CSARGSGTVYNEQFF. CDR3 sequence (DNA): TGCAGTGCTAGGGGATCCGGGACAGTATACAATGAGCAGTTCTTC.

The rearrangement links TRBV27 to TRBJ2-3, with D tentatively TRBD1 (5 bases). V was pared by 1 base and J by 9 bases, with 17 bases between. CDR1 and CDR2 from the germline V gene are MNHEY and SMNVEV (reference sequence). The CDR3 totals 15 residues. The CDR3, as DNA: TGTGCCAGCAGTTTATTATTAGGACATCCCGCCACGCAGTATTTT. This codes for CASSLLLGHPATQYF.

The CDR3 loop is CASSRTSGGDTQYF. In nucleotides, the CDR3 is TGTGCCAGCAGCCGGACTAGCGGGGGTGATACGCAGTATTTT. The chain combines TRBV2 with TRBJ2-3, with 13 bases identical to TRBD2. This CDR3 has 14 residues. The trim removed 6 bases at V and 6 bases at J, leaving 3 bases unmatched. CDR1 and CDR2 (germline): SNHLY, FYNNEI.